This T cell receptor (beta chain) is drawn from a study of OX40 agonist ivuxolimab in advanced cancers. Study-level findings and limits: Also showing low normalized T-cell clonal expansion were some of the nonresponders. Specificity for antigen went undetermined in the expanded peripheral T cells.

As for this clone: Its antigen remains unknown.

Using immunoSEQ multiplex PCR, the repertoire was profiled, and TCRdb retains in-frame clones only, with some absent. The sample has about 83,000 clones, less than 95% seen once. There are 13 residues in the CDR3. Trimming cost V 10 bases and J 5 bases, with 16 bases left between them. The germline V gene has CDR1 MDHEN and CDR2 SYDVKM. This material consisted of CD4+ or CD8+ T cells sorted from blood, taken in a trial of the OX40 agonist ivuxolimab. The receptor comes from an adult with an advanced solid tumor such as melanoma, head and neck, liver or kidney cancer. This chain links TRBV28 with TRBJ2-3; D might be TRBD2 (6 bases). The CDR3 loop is CATRGTPEDTQYF. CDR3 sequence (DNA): TGTGCCACCCGCGGGACCCCAGAAGATACGCAGTATTTT.